Listed here is a single T cell receptor beta chain. Its antigen is unknown. No much larger clone exists at a distance of one base, and base qualities are not known. Libraries were constructed by the immunoSEQ multiplex PCR assay. For the multiplex PCR, a mixture combining 60 forward primers for TCR Vbeta segments and 13 reverse primers for TCR Jbeta segments was used. The CDR3 region of rearranged TCR beta genes was amplified from genomic DNA by a multiplex PCR assay. The Illumina HiSeq System was used to sequence the amplified TCR beta libraries as 87-base-pair reads. From the authors' description of their analysis: A later analysis tallied 70 million to 100 million unique TCR beta chains across the 660 or so repertoires, and some 10 million of those chains were shared by two or more donors. A nearest-neighbor algorithm error-corrected the raw reads and collapsed the reads into unique sequences, merging closely related sequences to remove PCR and sequencing errors. V, D and J gene segments were assigned by aligning CDR3 sequences to IMGT reference sequences. For a sequence to be retained, at least a six-nucleotide match to both a V gene segment and a J gene segment was required. A rearrangement counted as productive if the CDR3 had no stop codons and remained in frame with V and J, and every other rearrangement counted as non-productive. Following IMGT convention, CDR3 was defined as the stretch from the second conserved V-encoded cysteine to the conserved J-encoded phenylalanine. Sequences without an unambiguous match to a single V gene segment were excluded from the earlier analysis of several hundred of the donors. In an earlier analysis of around 600 of the donors, V segments were called functional above 56.7% productive rearrangements and were called segregating when the between-donor standard deviation exceeded 5%. A statistical classification framework was developed to diagnose cytomegalovirus status using the catalog of TCR beta chain sequences. V and J gene assignment, in a later analysis, came from comparing TCR nucleotide sequences with IMGT/GENE-DB human TR gene sequences. In a later analysis, CDR3 sequences and most-parsimonious VDJ recombination scenarios were assigned using the TCRdist pipeline. In a later analysis, every TCR beta chain was defined by the combination of its CDR3 amino acid sequence and its V-gene family, and reads without a unique V-gene family were dropped. To address suspected cross-contamination and a sequencing artifact, a later analysis removed a few hundred highly shared, low-generation-probability nucleotide sequences. In a later analysis, a clonal expansion index was calculated for each public chain from normalized within-repertoire ranks of inferred template counts. Generation probabilities in a later analysis came from a VDJ recombination model fitted to out-of-frame rearrangements, and those results were checked against IGoR. A later analysis scored TCR-TCR, TCR-HLA and TCR-CMV co-occurrence with hypergeometric tests, applying a repertoire-size bias correction to TCR pairs. A later analysis estimated false discovery rates by permuting HLA or CMV assignments 20 times. In a later analysis, co-occurring TCRs were grouped with DBSCAN, and TCRdist sequence similarity was added when clustering was performed within HLA-allele-positive subsets. For co-occurrence clustering, repertoires with fewer than 30,000 or more than 120,000 public chains were excluded, along with roughly 5 repertoires with anomalous nucleotide sharing. In TCRdb, the immuneACCESS table is reduced to in-frame sequences with V and J assigned. These tables do not hold every clone; where another copy was compared, an unresolved V gene accounts for under half, and the others remain unexplained. The D gene and trimming were derived from the DNA, and the V and J assignments and clone size from that table. A total of approximately 150,000 clones appear in this sample, over 75% of them only once. Of the sample, less than 3.5% falls within the top ten clones.

This entry belongs to a study of cytomegalovirus exposure and HLA in healthy donors (dated by TCRdb to 2017 to 2019). Study-level background: In an earlier analysis of approximately 500 of the donors, 276 Gb of sequence data and some 100 million unique TCR beta sequences from approximately 180 million T cells were reported. The genetic ancestry cluster associated with self-reported Caucasian donors included about four fifths of the roughly 390 genotyped donors. The number of typed donors differed by locus: about 620-640 for A, B, C, DRB1 and DQB1; 500 to 550 for DQA1; around 610 for DPA1; and 400 to 480 for DPB1. The study used immunosequencing to profile the T cell repertoires of more than 650 subjects and linked those repertoires to cytomegalovirus serostatus. Donor age, sex, ethnicity and CMV serostatus were compiled alongside the repertoire data. An earlier analysis of more than 450 of the donors used high-throughput TCR beta sequencing to judge whether each TCR beta V gene segment behaved as functional or pseudogenic. To study patterns of TCR occurrence, a later analysis re-analyzed previously published TCR beta repertoires from 700 or so donors and added high-resolution HLA genotyping. In a later genetic analysis, genome-wide SNP genotypes for about 65% of the roughly 670 donors were used, and that subset was treated as a discovery cohort. Because of strong linkage in the cohort, roughly five DR-DQ haplotypes were treated as single units for association and clustering. HLA typing covered class I and class II loci at four-digit resolution. High-throughput TCR immunosequencing, statistical association of individual TCRs with disease status, and machine learning were combined to predict cytomegalovirus infection status. Rather than using new phenotypic data, the later analysis identified candidate immune exposures from TCR beta sequences and from how often those sequences occurred across donors. The study aimed to test whether cataloging public T cell receptors could reveal signatures of past pathogen exposure. Every discovery cohort repertoire had been produced on one sequencing platform. Besides the first cohort of 500 to 700 subjects, a separate validation cohort made up of 120 different subjects was used. Approximately 300 gigabases of sequencing data and around 85 million unique TCR sequences made up an early release that covered several hundred HLA-typed donors. On average, approximately 250,000 unique TCR beta nucleotide sequences were sequenced per donor among fewer than 500 genotyped donors of the cohort, with roughly 18% of those sequences being non-productive.

Study-wide findings and limitations: According to a later analysis, parvovirus B19, influenza, CMV and Epstein-Barr virus appeared linked to several top co-occurrence clusters. A later analysis found that TCR association rates varied across HLA loci, with DRB1 alleles showing the most associated TCRs and HLA-C alleles the fewest. At a false discovery rate of 0.05, a later analysis linked some 18,000 TCR beta sequences to specific HLA alleles. In a later genetic analysis, a missense DCLRE1C variant was associated with V-gene and J-gene trimming of TCR beta chains, and the association was replicated in an independent cohort. The authors suggested that the approach could potentially be generalized to other disease states and immunological phenotypes. For the cohort, immune exposure information was limited to CMV serostatus. The cohort was sequenced for TCR beta chains only, and without alpha or paired-chain data the features that could be detected were limited. Assigning TCR associations to individual alleles was difficult when HLA alleles, especially DR and DQ, strongly co-occurred. HLA typing was unavailable for some donors at each locus, so association tests used only the typed subset. In a later analysis, HLA-associated TCR beta chains showed more clonal expansion and lower generation probabilities than non-associated chains that were equally common. Because counts were too low, around 18 rarely observed V segments, including chromosome 9 orphons, were left out of the earlier analysis of about 500 of the donors. According to a later analysis, most CMV-associated TCR beta chains appeared to be HLA-restricted, and the HLA associations seemed to be driven largely by CMV exposure. In an earlier analysis of about 550 of the donors, most TCR beta V segments were observed in productive rearrangements about 87% or about 30% of the time, broadly matching IMGT annotations. Because the 87-base-pair reads could not distinguish some IMGT-functional V segments, including TRBV6-2 and TRBV6-3, those segments were excluded. Most TCR sequences were observed very rarely across donors, whereas some public TCRs were present in many individuals. In the study, roughly 160 TCR beta chains were listed as associated with cytomegalovirus. A further reported finding was that TCR beta sequences accurately predicted the HLA-A and HLA-B alleles for most subjects in the first cohort. In vitro tests confirmed that a few of the cytomegalovirus-associated TCR beta chains recognize cytomegalovirus antigens. In a later genetic analysis, fewer N-insertions in productive TCRs were reported among donors in an Asian-associated ancestry cluster than the 666-donor mean. The classifier was reported to diagnose cytomegalovirus status with high specificity and sensitivity in both the original cohort and the validation cohort. Linkage disequilibrium might explain the correlated functional status among segregating V segments, but an unknown experimental factor could not be excluded. A group of highly shared sequence variants was considered likely to be a technical artifact of the sequencing pipeline. Roughly uniform sequencing depth across donors was assumed in presence/absence analyses, although this assumption may not hold.

The cohort comprised around 700 healthy bone marrow donors. All cohort members were sampled while nominally healthy, although unrecorded immune exposures were likely present. The donor tested CMV seronegative and was one of the 352 seronegative cohort members. Every donor gave a peripheral blood sample, and the peripheral blood mononuclear cells from that sample were used for TCR beta sequencing. The Qiagen DNeasy Blood Extraction Kit was used to extract genomic DNA from the blood cell samples. The germline V gene supplies CDR1 LGHNT and CDR2 FRNRAP. The CDR3, from cysteine to phenylalanine, totals 17 residues. Just the 51-base CDR3 DNA is kept, in frame starting at base 1. Compared with germline, V lacks 3 bases and J lacks 7 bases; bases without a gene match: 11.

The receptor chain draws on TRBV12-5 and TRBJ1-5; TRBD1 aligns with 11 central bases. Sequenced material: PBMCs. The sequence was collected from a woman aged 25 to 45 in good health and CMV-seronegative. The CDR3 protein is CASGFLTSGTGGQPQHF. The DNA reads as follows: TGTGCTAGTGGTTTCCTCACCTCCGGGACAGGGGGACAGCCCCAGCATTTT.